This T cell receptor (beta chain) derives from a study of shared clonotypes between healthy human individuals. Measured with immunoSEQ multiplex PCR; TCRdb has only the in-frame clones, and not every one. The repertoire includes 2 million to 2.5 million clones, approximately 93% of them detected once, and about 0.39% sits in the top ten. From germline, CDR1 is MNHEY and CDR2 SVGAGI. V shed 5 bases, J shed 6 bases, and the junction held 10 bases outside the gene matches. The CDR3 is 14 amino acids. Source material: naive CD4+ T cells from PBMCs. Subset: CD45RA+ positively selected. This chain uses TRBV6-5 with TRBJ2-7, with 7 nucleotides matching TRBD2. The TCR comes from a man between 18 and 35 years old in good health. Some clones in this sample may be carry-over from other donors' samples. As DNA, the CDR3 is TGTGCCAGCAGTGCCGTTGGGAGGGCTGGCGAGCAGTACTTC. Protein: CASSAVGRAGEQYF.